This entry describes one TCR beta chain. Its antigen is not identified. Time point denoted: newly diagnosed, previously untreated cHL patient sample. CD4+ T cells were purified from thawed PBMCs by magnetic negative selection. Generated by immunoSEQ multiplex PCR, the TCRdb table keeps only in-frame clones and is missing some. The sample consists of 20,000 to 30,000 clones, less than 95% of them appearing once. This sample is part of a study of PD-1 blockade in classical Hodgkin lymphoma. Overall study results and limits: As was reported, newly diagnosed patients showed lower baseline TCR diversity than healthy donors did.

The receptor was isolated from a human donor with classical Hodgkin lymphoma. The material sequenced was CD4+ T cells from blood.

The DNA of the CDR3 is TGCGCCAGCAGCTTGGTACCGGGACTCTCAAGTTCACCCCTCCACTTT. Residues: CASSLVPGLSSSPLHF. The chain employs TRBV5-1 and TRBJ1-6; D is possibly TRBD1 (5 bases). V lost 0 bases and J 9 bases, leaving 16 bases between the germline ends. This CDR3 has 16 amino acids. Germline assignment: CDR1 SGHRS and CDR2 YFSETQ.